The present T cell receptor (beta chain) was sequenced within a study of blood T cells in healthy people across ages (dated by TCRdb to between 2015 and 2017). Notes on the research overall: Template switching captured roughly one uniquely barcoded TCR beta cDNA molecule per two T cells in model experiments. Age-related changes in TCR beta repertoire diversity were measured in the study by deep sequencing normalized with unique cDNA molecular identifiers. Four age groups were formed from the donors: young (average about 17 years), middle-aged (just under 40), aged (about 62) and long-lived (about 80). To avoid experimental bias, donors of different ages were randomly spread across the sequencing lanes. The study analyzed two additional independent replicas of 1 million unique cDNA reads from the same blood draw for two donors, one aged 18 to 29 and one aged 80 or older. Overall study results and their limits: Estimates of total diversity based on one million sequenced T cells were considered lower bounds and underestimates. The percentage of naive T cells measured by flow cytometry correlated strongly with observed TCR beta diversity. Compared with the aged group, more naive CD4+ T cells, fewer expanded clones and increased TCR diversity were shown by the long-lived group, suggesting age selection. Donor CMV infection status was unknown, potentially confounding age-related changes in expanded clonotypes. As age increased, observed TCR beta diversity per million T cells dropped in a roughly linear way, and a significant reduction was already evident by age 40. Bulk unsorted PBMC profiling prevented conclusive comparison of naive and antigen-experienced compartments.

The table lists this clonotype with many counts. Its antigen target is currently unknown. Base qualities are not at hand, and no much larger clone is one base apart. The germline V gene supplies CDR1 SGDLS and CDR2 YYNGEE. The CDR3 holds 13 amino acids from the cysteine to the phenylalanine. Kept here is only the CDR3 DNA, which spans 39 bases and is read in frame from base 1. V and J lose 0 bases and 2 bases, and a span of 5 bases separates them. The 35 to 40 donors, aged about 6 to 100 years, were systemically healthy Caucasian individuals from Russia. Approximately 9.3 milliliters of peripheral blood were drawn from each donor into EDTA-treated Vacutainer tubes. PBMCs were isolated by Ficoll-Paque density-gradient centrifugation, with at least 6 million obtained per sample. Trizol reagent was used to extract total RNA from the PBMCs, yielding at least 5 micrograms per sample. Naive CD45RAhigh/CD27high T cell percentages were measured by flow cytometry on a PBMC aliquot from every donor.

The method was 5' RACE. Sequencing used an Illumina HiSeq 2500. A second PCR of roughly 7 to 12 cycles was run with a J-beta primer mix and a sample-barcoded 5' primer. A unique molecular identifier was introduced onto each TCR beta cDNA molecule by a template-switch 5' adaptor carrying 12 random nucleotides. Each sample yielded at least 2.5 million CDR3-containing paired-end reads. First-strand cDNA synthesis was performed from all RNA using the Mint cDNA synthesis kit, with priming by a TRBC-specific oligonucleotide. Following uracil-DNA glycosylase treatment, a first 18-cycle PCR with universal primers M1SS and BC2_uni_R was performed on all cDNA. Per the original workflow: For normalization, 1 million high-quality reads were randomly selected from each sample, with every read carrying a distinct molecular identifier. Instead of being binned into consensus sequences, reads that shared molecular identifiers were thrown out. MiTCR, set to a Q25 quality threshold and the strictest error-elimination algorithm, was used for CDR3 identification, clonotype clustering and error correction. Lower-bound total TCR beta diversity was estimated with a nonparametric unseen species model using Euler transformation. The public sequencing data were trimmed at Q25 with fastp and processed into clonotypes with MiXCR by TCRdb, which kept only in-frame beta chains. Each record represents a unique CDR3 protein, reported with the most common genes and DNA among its rows. The V and J calls were determined by TCRdb, not by the authors. This sample lists 700,000 to 950,000 distinct CDR3 sequences; approximately 39% were detected once. Approximately 22% of the sample is held by the ten biggest clonotypes.

Sequences were obtained from blood. This clonotype was sampled from a woman aged 60-75 years in good health. The rearranged segments are TRBV9 and TRBJ2-5; the D segment cannot be called with confidence. The bases read TGTGCCAGCAGCGTAGGTCAGCAAGAGACCCAGTACTTC. It translates to CASSVGQQETQYF.